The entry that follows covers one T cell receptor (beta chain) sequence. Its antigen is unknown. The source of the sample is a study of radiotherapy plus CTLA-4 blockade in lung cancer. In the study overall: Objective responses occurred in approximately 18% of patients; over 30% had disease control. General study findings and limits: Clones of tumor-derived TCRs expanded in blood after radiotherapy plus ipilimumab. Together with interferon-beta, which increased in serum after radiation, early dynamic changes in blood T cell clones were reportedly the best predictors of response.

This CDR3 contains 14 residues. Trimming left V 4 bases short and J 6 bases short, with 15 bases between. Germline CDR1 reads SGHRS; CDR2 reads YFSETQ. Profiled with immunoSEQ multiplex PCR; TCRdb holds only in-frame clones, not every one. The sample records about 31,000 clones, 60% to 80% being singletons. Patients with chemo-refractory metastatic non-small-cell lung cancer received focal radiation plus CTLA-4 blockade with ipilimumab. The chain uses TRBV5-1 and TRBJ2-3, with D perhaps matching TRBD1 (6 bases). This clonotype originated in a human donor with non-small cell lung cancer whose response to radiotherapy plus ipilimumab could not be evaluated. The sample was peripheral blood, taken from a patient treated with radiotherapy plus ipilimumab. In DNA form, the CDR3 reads TGCGCCAGCAGCCTACAGGGCTCTACGGATACGCAGTATTTT. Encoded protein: CASSLQGSTDTQYF.